This paragraph reports one TCR beta chain. These data belong to a study of blood T cell repertoires in COVID-19. Looking at the study overall: COVID-19 samples, acute and convalescent, were from the United States, Italy and Spain. Nucleic acid was either cDNA or gDNA, and it came from T cells, B-cell-depleted T cells, or PBMCs.

In the authors' workflow: Amplification with reference gene primers provided the estimates of nucleated cell counts. The method was immunoSEQ multiplex PCR; TCRdb's version includes in-frame clones alone and lacks a portion of them. V and J calls and clone size are as listed in that table; D and trimming were resolved from the DNA. The data contain 9,000 to 10,000 clones, around 80% of them singletons. The ends were cut back, 4 bases at V and 10 bases at J, with 19 bases in the middle. This CDR3 is built from 15 residues. The germline gives CDR1 MDHEN, CDR2 SYDVKM. This rearrangement joins TRBV28 to TRBJ1-4, with D tentatively TRBD1 (6 bases). The TCR sequence derives from a man in his 60s with active COVID-19. Sequenced material: peripheral blood. The CDR3 DNA is TGTGCCAGCAGTTCGCCTGGACAGCCATGGGCAAAACTGTTTTTT. It is translated as CASSSPGQPWAKLFF.